This T cell receptor beta chain was sequenced during a study of CD8 T cells in Susac syndrome. Looked up from germline, CDR1 is PRHDT and CDR2 is FYEKMQ (reference sequence). Trimming pared 8 bases from V and 0 bases from J, leaving 20 bases between. The CDR3 contains 16 residues. Roughly 0.45 to 1 ug RNA was reverse transcribed with random hexamers. TCRdb re-analysed the immunoSEQ multiplex PCR reads in MiXCR, keeping a single row per CDR3 protein. This table holds some 200,000 distinct CDR3 sequences, 95% found once. The receptor's source is a human donor with Susac syndrome. V gene TRBV13 combines with J gene TRBJ2-7; the D is unclear. Source material: CD8+ T cells from PBMCs. CDR3 sequence: CASARAGPPHSYEQYF. The CDR3 DNA follows: TGTGCCAGCGCCCGGGCAGGACCCCCCCACTCCTACGAGCAGTACTTC.